These T cell receptor beta chains were read from a single sample in a study of STAT5B mutations in CD4+ large granular lymphocyte leukemia. Libraries were prepared by immunoSEQ multiplex PCR; TCRdb keeps only in-frame clonotypes and omits some of them. The sample yields over 20,000 clones, about 86% seen once. Specimen: CD4+ T cells from blood buffy coats. The receptor set was obtained from a human donor in good health. CDR3s include the opening cysteine and the closing phenylalanine or tryptophan. D genes are given only for firm matches. Expanded clones are given a class, and other clones once, few, many or no size at all.

length,size,D,J,V,CDR3,DNA
15,NA,NA,TRBJ2-5,TRBV6-1,CASSEALGLGETQYF,TGTGCCAGCAGTGAAGCGCTAGGGCTCGGGGAGACCCAGTACTTC
14,NA,NA,TRBJ2-3,TRBV11-3,CASSLIGNRDTQYF,TGTGCCAGCAGCTTAATCGGGAATAGAGATACGCAGTATTTT
14,few,NA,TRBJ1-6,TRBV5-4,CASSLDRANSPLHF,TGTGCCAGCAGCTTGGACAGGGCCAATTCACCCCTCCACTTT
16,once,NA,TRBJ2-5,TRBV7-9,CASSSPTAGLQETQYF,TGTGCCAGCAGCTCCCCCACGGCGGGGCTACAAGAGACCCAGTACTTC
16,NA,NA,TRBJ1-3,TRBV19,CASSIMGLSSGNTIYF,TGTGCCAGTAGTATCATGGGTCTGAGCTCTGGAAACACCATATATTTT
14,few,NA,TRBJ1-4,TRBV28,CASSFSGYDEKLFF,TGTGCCAGCAGTTTCTCGGGGTATGATGAAAAACTGTTTTTT
14,NA,NA,TRBJ1-2,TRBV10-3,CAISESEAVYGYTF,TGTGCCATCAGTGAGTCTGAAGCAGTCTATGGCTACACCTTC
14,few,NA,TRBJ1-1,TRBV5-6,CASSQPQRNTEAFF,TGTGCCAGCAGCCAGCCACAGAGAAACACTGAAGCTTTCTTT
13,NA,NA,TRBJ2-7,TRBV19,CASSLILSYEQYF,TGTGCCAGTTCTTTGATTTTGTCCTACGAGCAGTACTTC
14,few,TRBD1,TRBJ2-7,TRBV5-8,CASTLGQGVYEQYF,TGTGCCAGCACCCTTGGTCAGGGGGTCTACGAGCAGTACTTC
15,NA,NA,TRBJ2-3,TRBV5-1,CASSLSTAPTDTQYF,TGCGCCAGCAGCTTGTCGACCGCCCCAACAGATACGCAGTATTTT
13,NA,TRBD1,TRBJ2-1,TRBV11-2,CASSSDRVNEQFF,TGTGCCAGCAGCTCCGACAGGGTCAATGAGCAGTTCTTC
14,NA,NA,TRBJ2-2,TRBV10-1,CASQALGVSGELFF,TGCGCCAGCCAGGCACTCGGGGTGTCCGGGGAGCTGTTTTTT
13,NA,NA,TRBJ1-2,TRBV18,CASSPIREGGYTF,TGTGCCAGCTCACCAATCAGGGAAGGTGGCTACACCTTC
16,NA,NA,TRBJ2-3,TRBV6-5,CASSYSGTSNTDTQYF,TGTGCCAGCAGTTACTCCGGGACTTCGAACACAGATACGCAGTATTTT
12,once,NA,TRBJ2-7,TRBV6-1,CASSLRGYEQYF,TGTGCCAGCAGTCTCAGGGGATACGAGCAGTACTTC
13,NA,NA,TRBJ2-7,TRBV6-5,CATLGENTYEQYF,TGTGCCACCCTTGGAGAGAATACCTACGAGCAGTACTTC
17,NA,NA,TRBJ2-3,TRBV6-1,CASSEWAAGASTDTQYF,TGTGCCAGCAGTGAATGGGCTGCGGGTGCTAGCACAGATACGCAGTATTTT
14,few,NA,TRBJ1-5,TRBV2,CASSEAVWDQPQHF,TGTGCCAGCAGTGAAGCTGTGTGGGATCAGCCCCAGCATTTT
15,NA,NA,TRBJ2-1,TRBV11-1,CASSPLGSSYNEQFF,TGTGCCAGCAGCCCTCTGGGGAGCTCCTACAATGAGCAGTTCTTC
15,NA,TRBD2,TRBJ2-7,TRBV11-2,CASSLTGTSFYEQYF,TGTGCCAGCAGCTTGACCGGGACTAGCTTCTACGAGCAGTACTTC
13,NA,NA,TRBJ1-2,TRBV13,CASSLGLGATNTF,TGTGCCAGCAGCTTAGGCCTGGGGGCGACAAACACCTTC
17,NA,NA,TRBJ2-1,TRBV2,CASSPTPGLGADNEQFF,TGTGCCAGCAGCCCCACACCGGGACTGGGGGCGGACAATGAGCAGTTCTTC
16,NA,TRBD1,TRBJ1-1,TRBV11-2,CASSALRQGESTEAFF,TGTGCCAGCAGCGCCCTCCGGCAGGGGGAGAGCACTGAAGCTTTCTTT
15,once,TRBD1,TRBJ2-7,TRBV7-2,CASSSQVGGAYEQYF,TGTGCCAGCAGCTCTCAAGTAGGGGGCGCCTACGAGCAGTACTTC
12,NA,NA,TRBJ2-1,TRBV10-3,CAISESQSEQFF,TGTGCCATCAGTGAGTCTCAAAGTGAGCAGTTCTTC
14,few,NA,TRBJ1-2,TRBV7-9,CASSLAETSGGYTF,TGTGCCAGCAGCTTAGCCGAGACATCGGGTGGCTACACCTTC
16,NA,NA,TRBJ2-3,TRBV6-1,CASSERGGKSPDTQYF,TGTGCCAGCAGTGAACGGGGAGGAAAATCCCCAGATACGCAGTATTTT
13,few,NA,TRBJ1-1,TRBV27,CASSFDRNTEAFF,TGTGCCAGCAGTTTTGACAGGAACACTGAAGCTTTCTTT
16,once,NA,TRBJ1-4,TRBV18,CASSLNRRSTNEKLFF,TGTGCCAGCTCACTAAACAGGAGATCAACTAATGAAAAACTGTTTTTT
13,NA,NA,TRBJ2-5,TRBV7-6,CASSTSGQETQYF,TGTGCCAGCAGTACGAGCGGACAAGAGACCCAGTACTTC
14,NA,NA,TRBJ1-6,TRBV28,CASSFSGDNSPLHF,TGTGCCAGCAGTTTTTCAGGGGACAATTCACCCCTCCACTTT
16,NA,TRBD2,TRBJ2-5,TRBV11-2,CASSLGLAGASETQYF,TGTGCCAGCAGCCTCGGACTAGCGGGAGCGTCAGAGACCCAGTACTTC
16,NA,NA,TRBJ2-5,TRBV4-1,CASSQDAGGGQETQYF,TGCGCCAGCAGCCAAGATGCAGGAGGGGGGCAAGAGACCCAGTACTTC
16,NA,TRBD1,TRBJ1-1,TRBV6-6,CASSRRWTGENTEAFF,TGTGCCAGCAGTCGGAGGTGGACAGGGGAGAACACTGAAGCTTTCTTT
15,NA,NA,TRBJ2-1,TRBV14,CASSQLDSSYNEQFF,TGTGCCAGCAGCCAACTGGACAGCTCCTACAATGAGCAGTTCTTC
14,once,NA,TRBJ1-2,TRBV2,CASSEWSPNYGYTF,TGTGCCAGCAGTGAGTGGAGTCCTAACTATGGCTACACCTTC
13,NA,NA,TRBJ2-5,TRBV7-8,CASSLAVGTSQYF,TGTGCCAGCAGCTTAGCGGTAGGGACTTCTCAGTACTTC
15,NA,NA,TRBJ2-5,TRBV5-1,CASSLGSGGRETQYF,TGCGCCAGCAGCTTGGGAAGTGGGGGCCGAGAGACCCAGTACTTC
11,once,NA,TRBJ2-3,TRBV6-6,CASGVTDTQYF,TGTGCCAGCGGTGTCACAGATACGCAGTATTTT
14,NA,NA,TRBJ2-2,TRBV6-1,CASGEGAGTGELFF,TGTGCCAGCGGGGAGGGGGCGGGCACCGGGGAGCTGTTTTTT
14,NA,NA,TRBJ1-3,TRBV5-4,CASSQRGTGNTIYF,TGTGCCAGCAGCCAACGGGGGACTGGAAACACCATATATTTT
16,NA,NA,TRBJ2-5,TRBV5-4,CASSSRTLPIQETQYF,TGTGCCAGCAGCTCGCGGACCCTCCCCATTCAAGAGACCCAGTACTTC
15,NA,NA,TRBJ2-3,TRBV5-1,CASSLRGAHTDTQYF,TGCGCCAGCAGCTTGCGGGGCGCCCACACAGATACGCAGTATTTT
13,NA,NA,TRBJ2-7,TRBV7-8,CASSGPSSYEQYF,TGTGCCAGCAGCGGTCCCAGCTCCTACGAGCAGTACTTC